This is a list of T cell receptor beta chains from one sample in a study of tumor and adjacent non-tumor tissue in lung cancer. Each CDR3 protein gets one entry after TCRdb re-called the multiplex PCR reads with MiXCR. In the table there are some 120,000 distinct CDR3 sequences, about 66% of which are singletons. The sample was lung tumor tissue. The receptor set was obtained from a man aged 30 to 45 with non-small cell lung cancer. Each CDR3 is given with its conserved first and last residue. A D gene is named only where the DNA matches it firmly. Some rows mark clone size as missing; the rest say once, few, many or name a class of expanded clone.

CDR3aa: CSASGLATVIEQFF; CDR3nt: TGCAGTGCTAGTGGGCTAGCGACAGTAATAGAGCAGTTCTTC; v_gene: TRBV20-1; d_gene: .; j_gene: TRBJ2-1; abundance: .
CDR3aa: CATSDTTGPQPQHF; CDR3nt: TGTGCCACCAGTGATACTACAGGGCCTCAGCCCCAGCATTTT; v_gene: TRBV24-1; d_gene: .; j_gene: TRBJ1-5; abundance: few
CDR3aa: CSTIGSGTGLRETQYF; CDR3nt: TGCAGTACTATCGGATCAGGGACAGGCTTAAGAGAGACCCAGTACTTC; v_gene: TRBV20-1; d_gene: TRBD1; j_gene: TRBJ2-5; abundance: many
CDR3aa: CASSLGQVSNEKLFF; CDR3nt: TGTGCCAGCAGCTTGGGTCAGGTTTCTAATGAAAAACTGTTTTTT; v_gene: TRBV5-4; d_gene: .; j_gene: TRBJ1-4; abundance: many
CDR3aa: CASSAGTIGYTQYF; CDR3nt: TGTGCCAGCAGCGCCGGGACGATTGGTTATACGCAGTATTTT; v_gene: TRBV6-1; d_gene: .; j_gene: TRBJ2-3; abundance: many
CDR3aa: CASSVDRDGYTF; CDR3nt: TGCGCCAGCAGCGTAGACAGGGACGGCTACACCTTC; v_gene: TRBV5-1; d_gene: TRBD1; j_gene: TRBJ1-2; abundance: .
CDR3aa: CSVAETSGSIEQYF; CDR3nt: TGCAGTGTGGCCGAGACTAGCGGGAGTATCGAGCAGTATTTC; v_gene: TRBV29-1; d_gene: TRBD2; j_gene: TRBJ2-7; abundance: .
CDR3aa: CACKFGGGNTIYF; CDR3nt: TGTGCCTGCAAGTTCGGGGGTGGAAACACCATATATTTT; v_gene: TRBV12-3/TRBV12-4; d_gene: .; j_gene: TRBJ1-3; abundance: .
CDR3aa: CSAKTAGGQNEQYF; CDR3nt: TGCAGCGCTAAAACAGCGGGGGGACAGAACGAGCAGTACTTC; v_gene: TRBV20-1; d_gene: TRBD2; j_gene: TRBJ2-7; abundance: .
CDR3aa: CASTLYTGGETQYF; CDR3nt: TGTGCCAGCACTCTATATACAGGGGGAGAGACCCAGTACTTC; v_gene: TRBV12-3/TRBV12-4; d_gene: TRBD1; j_gene: TRBJ2-5; abundance: many